This T cell receptor beta chain stems from a study of blood T cell repertoires in COVID-19. Across the study: Samples taken during acute and convalescent COVID-19 were collected in the United States, Italy and Spain.

CDR1 and CDR2 from the germline V gene are MNHEY and SVGAGI. The J segment lost 8 bases and the V segment lost 6 bases, leaving 1 base of the junction unmatched. CDR3 length: 11 residues. Clones were read by immunoSEQ multiplex PCR, and TCRdb kept only the in-frame ones, dropping some. The table lists roughly 52,000 clones, roughly 80% of them singletons. The sample consisted of peripheral blood. The source is a human donor in a cohort sampled during active or convalescent COVID-19. The J gene is TRBJ1-2, the V gene TRBV6-5; TRBD1 matches at 9 bases. The CDR3: CASRTGGGYTF. For the CDR3, the DNA is TGTGCCAGCAGAACAGGGGGCGGCTACACCTTC.